This T cell receptor (beta chain) was recorded in a study of T cell repertoires in cytomegalovirus infection. General study findings and limits: Adding up the frequency of public TCR beta families identified people who carried CMV plus the relevant HLA.

One entry per CDR3 protein, called by TCRdb with MiXCR from the reads. The sample lists 40,000 to 55,000 distinct CDR3 sequences; 21% were seen once. Germline loops: CDR1 SGHTA, CDR2 FQGNSA. V shed 4 bases and J 7 bases; nucleotides not matched to a gene: 13. CDR3 size: 16 residues. This clonotype was seen a handful of times. The antigen remains undetermined. Material: CD8+ T cells from cultured PBMCs, obtained from culture after CMV antigen stimulation. The chain has TRBV7-2 and TRBJ2-1; 7 nucleotides line up with TRBD2. The receptor comes from a human donor in good health (CMV status not recorded). Some clones in this sample may be carry-over from other donors' samples. CDR3 residues: CASSSHRAGVKNEQFF. CDR3 nucleotide sequence: TGTGCCAGCAGCTCCCATAGGGCGGGAGTCAAGAATGAGCAGTTCTTC.